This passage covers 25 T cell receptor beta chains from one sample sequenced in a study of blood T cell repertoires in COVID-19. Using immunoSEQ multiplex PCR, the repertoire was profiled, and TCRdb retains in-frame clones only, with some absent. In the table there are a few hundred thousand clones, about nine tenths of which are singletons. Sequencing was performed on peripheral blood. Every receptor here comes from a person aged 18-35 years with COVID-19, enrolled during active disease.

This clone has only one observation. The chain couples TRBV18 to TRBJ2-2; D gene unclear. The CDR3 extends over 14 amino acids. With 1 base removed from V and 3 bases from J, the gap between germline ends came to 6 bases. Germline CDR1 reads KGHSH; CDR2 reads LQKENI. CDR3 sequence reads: CASSPLSDTGELFF. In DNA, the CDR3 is TGTGCCAGCTCACCACTATCCGACACCGGGGAGCTGTTTTTT.

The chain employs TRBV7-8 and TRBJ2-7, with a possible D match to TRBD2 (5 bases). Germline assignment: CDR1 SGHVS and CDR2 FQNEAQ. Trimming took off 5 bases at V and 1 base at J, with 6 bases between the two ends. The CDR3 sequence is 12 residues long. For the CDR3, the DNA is TGTGCCAGCAGCCCGGGGTCCTACGAGCAGTACTTC. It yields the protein CASSPGSYEQYF.

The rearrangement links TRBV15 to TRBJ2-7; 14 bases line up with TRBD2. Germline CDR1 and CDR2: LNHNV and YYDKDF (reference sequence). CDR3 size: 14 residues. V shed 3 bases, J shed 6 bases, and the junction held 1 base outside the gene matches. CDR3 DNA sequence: TGTGCCACCAGCAGGGGACTAGCGGGAGCCGAGCAGTACTTC. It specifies CATSRGLAGAEQYF. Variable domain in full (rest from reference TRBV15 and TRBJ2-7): DAMVIQNPRYQVTQFGKPVTLSCSQTLNHNVMYWYQQKSSQAPKLLFHYYDKDFNNEADTPDNFQSRRPNTSFCFLDIRSPGLGDTAMYLCATSRGLAGAEQYFGPGTRLTVT.

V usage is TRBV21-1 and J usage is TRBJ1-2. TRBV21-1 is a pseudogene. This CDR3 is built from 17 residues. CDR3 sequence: CASSKFPPRPTYYGYTF. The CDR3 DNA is TGTGCCAGCAGCAAATTCCCCCCACGCCCTACCTACTATGGCTACACCTTC.

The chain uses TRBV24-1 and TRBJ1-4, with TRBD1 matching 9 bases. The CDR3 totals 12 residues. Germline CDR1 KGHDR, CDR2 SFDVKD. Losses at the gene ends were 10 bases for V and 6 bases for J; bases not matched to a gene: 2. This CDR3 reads CATRDRDEKLFF. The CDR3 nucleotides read TGTGCCACACGGGACAGGGATGAAAAACTGTTTTTT.

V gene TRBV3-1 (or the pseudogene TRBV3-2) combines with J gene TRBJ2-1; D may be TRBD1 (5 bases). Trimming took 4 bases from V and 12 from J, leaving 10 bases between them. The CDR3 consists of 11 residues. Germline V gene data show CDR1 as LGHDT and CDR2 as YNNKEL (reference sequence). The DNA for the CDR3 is TGTGCCAGCAGCCGAGACAGCGCGCAGTTCTTC. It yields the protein CASSRDSAQFF.

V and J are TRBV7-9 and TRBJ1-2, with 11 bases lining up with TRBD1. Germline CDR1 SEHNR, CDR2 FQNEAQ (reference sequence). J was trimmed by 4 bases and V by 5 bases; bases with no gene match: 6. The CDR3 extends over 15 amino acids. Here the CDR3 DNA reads TGTGCCAGCAGCCGCCCGGGACAGGGGGGCTATGGCTACACCTTC. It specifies CASSRPGQGGYGYTF.

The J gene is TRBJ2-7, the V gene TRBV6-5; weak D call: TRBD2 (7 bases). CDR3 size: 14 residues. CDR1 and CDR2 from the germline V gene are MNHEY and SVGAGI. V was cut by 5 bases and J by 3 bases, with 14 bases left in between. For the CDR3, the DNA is TGTGCCAGCAGTAGCGGGACACACCTCTACGAGCAGTACTTC. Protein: CASSSGTHLYEQYF.

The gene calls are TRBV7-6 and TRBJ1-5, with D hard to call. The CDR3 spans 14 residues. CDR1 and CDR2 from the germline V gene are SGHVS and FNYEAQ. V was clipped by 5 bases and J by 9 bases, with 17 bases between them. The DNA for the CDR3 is TGTGCCAGCAGCCTTTCTAGACCCGGCTCGCCCCAGCATTTT. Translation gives CASSLSRPGSPQHF.

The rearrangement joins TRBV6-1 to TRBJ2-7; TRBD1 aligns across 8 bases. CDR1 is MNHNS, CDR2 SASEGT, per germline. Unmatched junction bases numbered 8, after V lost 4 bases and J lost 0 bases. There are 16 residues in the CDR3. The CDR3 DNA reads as TGTGCCAGCAGTGTCCTGGGGCAGGGGGCCTCCTACGAGCAGTACTTC. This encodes CASSVLGQGASYEQYF.

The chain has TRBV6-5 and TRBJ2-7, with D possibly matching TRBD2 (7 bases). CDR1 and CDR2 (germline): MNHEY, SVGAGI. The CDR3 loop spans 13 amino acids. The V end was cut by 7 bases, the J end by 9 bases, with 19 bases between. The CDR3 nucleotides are TGTGCCAGCAAGGGGGAGGGGGGCAGGGGGCAGTACTTC. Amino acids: CASKGEGGRGQYF.

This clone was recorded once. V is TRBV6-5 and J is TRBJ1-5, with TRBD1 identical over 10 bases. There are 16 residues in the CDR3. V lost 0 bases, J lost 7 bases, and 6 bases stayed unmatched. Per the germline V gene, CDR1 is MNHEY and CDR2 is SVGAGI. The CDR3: CASSYSVGQGTQPQHF. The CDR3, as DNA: TGTGCCAGCAGTTACTCAGTGGGACAGGGGACCCAGCCCCAGCATTTT.

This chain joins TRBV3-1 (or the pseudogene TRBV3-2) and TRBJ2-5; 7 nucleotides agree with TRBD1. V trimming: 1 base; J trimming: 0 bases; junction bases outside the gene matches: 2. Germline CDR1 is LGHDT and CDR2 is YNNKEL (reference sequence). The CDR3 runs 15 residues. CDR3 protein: CASSQATGDQETQYF. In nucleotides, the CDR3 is TGTGCCAGCAGCCAAGCCACAGGGGACCAAGAGACCCAGTACTTC.

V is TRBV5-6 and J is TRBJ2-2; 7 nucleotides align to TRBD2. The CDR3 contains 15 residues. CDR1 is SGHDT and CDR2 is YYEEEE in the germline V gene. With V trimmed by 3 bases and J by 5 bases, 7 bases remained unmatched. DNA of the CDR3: TGTGCCAGCAGCTCCGGGACTATTGGGACCGGGGAGCTGTTTTTT. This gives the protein CASSSGTIGTGELFF.

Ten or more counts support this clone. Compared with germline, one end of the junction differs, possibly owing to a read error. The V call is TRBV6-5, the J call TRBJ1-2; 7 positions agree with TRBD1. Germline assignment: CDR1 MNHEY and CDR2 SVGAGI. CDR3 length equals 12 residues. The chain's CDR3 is CASRPTGYDYTF. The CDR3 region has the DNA TGTGCCAGCAGGCCGACAGGGTATGACTACACCTTC.

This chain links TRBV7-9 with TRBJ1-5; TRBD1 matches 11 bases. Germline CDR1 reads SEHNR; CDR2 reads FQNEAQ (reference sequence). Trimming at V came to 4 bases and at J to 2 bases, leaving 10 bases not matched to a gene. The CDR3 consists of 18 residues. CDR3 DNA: TGTGCCAGCAGCTCGGGACAGGGGGATGATAACCGCAATCAGCCCCAGCATTTT. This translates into CASSSGQGDDNRNQPQHF.

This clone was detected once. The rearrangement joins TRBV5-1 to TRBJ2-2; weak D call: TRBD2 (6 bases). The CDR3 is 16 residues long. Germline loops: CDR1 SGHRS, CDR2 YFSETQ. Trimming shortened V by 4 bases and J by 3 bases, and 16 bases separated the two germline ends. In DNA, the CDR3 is TGCGCCAGCAGCCTGGGCCCCGGCGGGGACACCGGGGAGCTGTTTTTT. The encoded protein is CASSLGPGGDTGELFF.

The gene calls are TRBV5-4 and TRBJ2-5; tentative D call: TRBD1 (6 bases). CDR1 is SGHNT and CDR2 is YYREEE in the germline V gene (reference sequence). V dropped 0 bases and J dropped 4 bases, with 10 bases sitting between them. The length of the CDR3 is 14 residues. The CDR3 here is CASSLGGGVETQYF. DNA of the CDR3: TGTGCCAGCAGCTTGGGAGGGGGAGTAGAGACCCAGTACTTC.

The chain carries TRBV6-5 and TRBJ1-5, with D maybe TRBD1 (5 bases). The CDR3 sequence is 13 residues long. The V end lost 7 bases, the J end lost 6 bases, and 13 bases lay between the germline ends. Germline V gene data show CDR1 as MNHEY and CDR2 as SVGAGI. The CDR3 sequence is CASNQGPGQPQHF. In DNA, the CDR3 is TGTGCCAGCAATCAGGGTCCGGGTCAGCCCCAGCATTTT.

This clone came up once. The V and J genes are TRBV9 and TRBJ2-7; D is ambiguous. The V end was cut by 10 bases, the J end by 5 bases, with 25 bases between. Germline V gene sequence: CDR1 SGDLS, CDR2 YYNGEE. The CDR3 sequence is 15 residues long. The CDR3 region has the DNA TGTGCCGGTCCCAAAGTTGCGGCCCTCAGAAACGAGCAGTACTTC. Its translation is CAGPKVAALRNEQYF.

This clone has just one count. CDR3 residues: CASGLAVEGDTQYF. CDR3 nucleotide sequence: TGTGCTAGTGGTTTAGCCGTCGAGGGAGATACGCAGTATTTT. V and J are TRBV12-5 and TRBJ2-3; tentative D call: TRBD2 (5 bases). CDR3 size: 14 residues. With 3 bases removed from V and 5 bases from J, the gap between germline ends came to 12 bases. Germline CDR1 reads LGHNT; CDR2 reads FRNRAP. Using reference TRBV12-5 and TRBJ2-3 for the parts outside the CDR3, the full variable domain is DARVTQTPRHKVTEMGQEVTMRCQPILGHNTVFWYRQTMMQGLELLAYFRNRAPLDDSGMPKDRFSAEMPDATLATLKIQPSEPRDSAVYFCASGLAVEGDTQYFGPGTRLTVL.

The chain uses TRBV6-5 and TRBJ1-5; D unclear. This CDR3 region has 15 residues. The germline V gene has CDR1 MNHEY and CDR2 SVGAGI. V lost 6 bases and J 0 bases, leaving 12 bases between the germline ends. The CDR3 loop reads CASSLYGDSNQPQHF. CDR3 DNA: TGTGCCAGCAGCCTCTACGGGGATAGCAATCAGCCCCAGCATTTT.

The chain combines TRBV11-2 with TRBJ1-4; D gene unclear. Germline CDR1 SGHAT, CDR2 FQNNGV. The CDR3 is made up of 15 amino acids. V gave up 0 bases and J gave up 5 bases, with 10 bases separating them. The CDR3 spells CASSLDLPGNEKLFF. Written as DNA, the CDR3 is TGTGCCAGCAGCTTAGATCTGCCCGGGAATGAAAAACTGTTTTTT.

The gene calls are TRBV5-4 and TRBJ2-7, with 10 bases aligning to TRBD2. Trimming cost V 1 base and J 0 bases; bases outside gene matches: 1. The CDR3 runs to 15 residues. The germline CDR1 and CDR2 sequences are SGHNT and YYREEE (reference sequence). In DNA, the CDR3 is TGTGCCAGCAGCTTGACTAGCGGGGTCTCCTACGAGCAGTACTTC. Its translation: CASSLTSGVSYEQYF. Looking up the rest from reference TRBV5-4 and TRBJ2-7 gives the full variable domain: ETGVTQSPTHLIKTRGQQVTLRCSSQSGHNTVSWYQQALGQGPQFIFQYYREEENGRGNFPPRFSGLQFPNYSSELNVNALELDDSALYLCASSLTSGVSYEQYFGPGTRLTVT.

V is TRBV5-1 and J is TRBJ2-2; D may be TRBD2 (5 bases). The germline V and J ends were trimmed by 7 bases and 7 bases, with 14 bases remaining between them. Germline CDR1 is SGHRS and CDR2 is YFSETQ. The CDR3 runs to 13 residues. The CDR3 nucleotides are TGCGCCAGCTCTATCGGAGGTCACGGGGAGCTGTTTTTT. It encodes CASSIGGHGELFF.